This TCR beta chain was observed in a study of CD8 T cells in Susac syndrome. RNA, at roughly 0.5 to 1 ug, was reverse transcribed with random hexamers. The amplification used immunoSEQ multiplex PCR on TCR beta CDR3; it spanned 54 Vbeta and 13 Jbeta. TCRdb reprocessed the immunoSEQ multiplex PCR reads via MiXCR and lists one record per CDR3 protein. The top ten clones hold approximately 0.075% of a sample with roughly 200,000 distinct CDR3 sequences, approximately 95% of them seen once. CDR3 length: 11 residues. Germline V CDR1 and CDR2: SNHLY, FYNNEI. Trimming at V came to 7 bases and at J to 7 bases, leaving 3 bases not matched to a gene.

This receptor was taken from a human donor with multiple sclerosis. The chain couples TRBV2 to TRBJ2-7, with 8 bases fitting TRBD1. Sequencing input: CD4+ T cells from PBMCs. In nucleotides, the CDR3 is TGTGCCAGCACAGGGGGCGGGGAGCAGTACTTC. It encodes CASTGGGEQYF.